The 23 T cell receptor beta chains below all came from one sample that was sequenced in a study of T cells in Graves' hyperthyroidism and ophthalmopathy. The source material, RNA transcripts, was used to amplify TCR beta CDR3 regions. Primed by the HTBI set, a first-round RT-PCR was run on the TCR CDR3. A single record per CDR3 protein comes from TCRdb applying MiXCR to the multiplex PCR reads. Among about 53,000 distinct CDR3 sequences listed, around 50% were seen once. The source material was blood. Source of these receptors: a young woman with Graves' ophthalmopathy.

This chain connects TRBV7-2 to TRBJ1-1, with D possibly TRBD1 on 6 matching bases. CDR1 and CDR2 (germline): SGHTA, FQGNSA. The CDR3 length is 13 residues. The ends were cut back, 6 bases at V and 3 bases at J, with 11 bases in the middle. This CDR3 reads CASRGGGDTEAFF. The CDR3 DNA sequence: TGTGCCAGCAGGGGAGGGGGGGACACTGAAGCTTTCTTT. The full variable domain, its missing parts supplied by reference TRBV7-2 and TRBJ1-1, is GAGVSQSPSNKVTEKGKDVELRCDPISGHTALYWYRQSLGQGLEFLIYFQGNSAPDKSGLPSDRFSAERTGGSVSTLTIQRTQQEDSAVYLCASRGGGDTEAFFGQGTRLTVV.

In its sample, this clonotype was seen many times. The chain is built from TRBV27 and TRBJ1-6, with D unresolved. This CDR3 has 11 amino acids. Germline assignment: CDR1 MNHEY and CDR2 SMNVEV (reference sequence). The V end lost 4 bases, the J end lost 8 bases, and 3 bases lay between the germline ends. The CDR3 protein is CASSSYSPLHF. In nucleotides, the CDR3 is TGTGCCAGCAGTTCGTATTCACCCCTCCACTTT.

Regarding this clonotype: At one of its ends the junction is not consistent with the germline gene, which may arise from a read error. The chain has TRBV10-1 and TRBJ2-1, with D tentatively TRBD2 (5 bases). The germline V gene has CDR1 WNHNN and CDR2 SYGVQD (reference sequence). The CDR3 spans 13 residues. The DNA of the CDR3 is TGTGCCATCAGGAGGCACAACTACAATGAGCAGTTCTTC. Encoded protein: CAIRRHNYNEQFF.

As to this clonotype: Since no conserved phenylalanine or tryptophan closes the CDR3, a read error is the likely cause. The chain couples TRBV7-2 to TRBJ2-2, with a tentative D call TRBD1 (6 bases). CDR3 length: 14 residues. Germline CDR1 is SGHTA and CDR2 is FQGNSA. CDR3: CASSQTGNTGKLFL. In DNA form, the CDR3 reads TGTGCCAGCAGCCAGACAGGCAACACCGGGAAGCTGTTTCTT.

This clonotype has a count of ten or more. The chain carries TRBV9 and TRBJ2-5; 8 nucleotides agree with TRBD2. This CDR3 spans 12 amino acids. The V segment lost 3 bases and the J segment 5 bases; nucleotides outside the gene matches: 0. The germline gives CDR1 SGDLS, CDR2 YYNGEE. CDR3: CASSAGGETQYF. For the CDR3, the DNA is TGTGCCAGCAGCGCGGGGGGGGAGACCCAGTACTTC.

This clonotype was found many times. The V and J genes are TRBV5-4 and TRBJ2-7, with TRBD1 matching 8 bases. Trimming took 4 bases from V and 0 from J; bases not matched to a gene: 9. Germline lookup yields CDR1 SGHNT and CDR2 YYREEE (reference sequence). The CDR3 is made up of 16 amino acids. Here the CDR3 DNA reads TGTGCCAGCAGCCAAGGACAGGGAAAAAGCTCCTACGAGCAGTACTTC. Its translation is CASSQGQGKSSYEQYF.

The chain combines TRBV29-1 with TRBJ1-2, with 9 bases fitting TRBD1. The CDR3 consists of 12 residues. The germline V gene encodes CDR1 SQVTM and CDR2 ANQGSEA. After removal of 7 bases from V and 8 bases from J, the junction contained 8 bases not matched to a gene. The CDR3 bases are TGCAGCGCCCGGACAGGGGTAAACGGCTACACCTTC. Protein: CSARTGVNGYTF.

This chain connects TRBV7-8 to TRBJ2-7; 9 nucleotides line up with TRBD2. CDR3 length equals 14 residues. The V gene end was trimmed by 6 bases and the J gene end by 5 bases; junction bases not matched to a gene: 8. Germline CDR1 reads SGHVS; CDR2 reads FQNEAQ. The chain's CDR3 is CASRPLAGAHEQYF. CDR3 in DNA: TGTGCCAGCAGGCCGTTAGCGGGAGCCCACGAGCAGTACTTC. The full variable domain, completed using reference TRBV7-8 and TRBJ2-7, is GAGVSQSPRYKVAKRGQDVALRCDPISGHVSLFWYQQALGQGPEFLTYFQNEAQLDKSGLPSDRFFAERPEGSVSTLKIQRTQQEDSAVYLCASRPLAGAHEQYFGPGTRLTVT.

This clonotype was seen many times. The V gene is TRBV12-3 or TRBV12-4, the J gene TRBJ1-5; tentative D call: TRBD1 (5 bases). Trimming cost V 1 base and J 2 bases, with 9 bases left between them. The CDR3 has 15 residues. The CDR3 here is CASSLGGGRNQPQHF. In DNA form, the CDR3 reads TGTGCCAGCAGTTTAGGGGGGGGACGCAATCAGCCCCAGCATTTT.

This clonotype was found many times. The V call is TRBV28, the J call TRBJ1-6; 7 nucleotides line up with TRBD1. This CDR3 is 15 amino acids long. V gave up 5 bases and J gave up 8 bases; unmatched junction bases: 9. Germline CDR1 reads MDHEN; CDR2 reads SYDVKM. This CDR3 is CASSTGTADYSPLHF. DNA of the CDR3: TGTGCCAGCAGTACCGGGACAGCCGATTATTCACCCCTCCACTTT.

The chain uses TRBV9 and TRBJ2-5, with 9 nucleotides matching TRBD1. V trimming: 2 bases; J trimming: 5 bases; junction bases outside the gene matches: 4. The CDR3 has 14 residues. Germline CDR1 and CDR2: SGDLS and YYNGEE. The CDR3 spells CASSVTGGAETQYF. The CDR3 DNA sequence: TGTGCCAGCAGCGTGACAGGGGGAGCCGAGACCCAGTACTTC. The full variable domain, its missing parts supplied by reference TRBV9 and TRBJ2-5, is DSGVTQTPKHLITATGQRVTLRCSPRSGDLSVYWYQQSLDQGLQFLIQYYNGEERAKGNILERFSAQQFPDLHSELNLSSLELGDSALYFCASSVTGGAETQYFGPGTRLLVL.

This sequence joins TRBV28 and TRBJ1-4, with D possibly being TRBD1 (6 bases). In germline, CDR1 is MDHEN, CDR2 SYDVKM. Trimming shortened V by 5 bases and J by 3 bases, and 13 bases separated the two germline ends. The length of the CDR3 is 15 residues. The CDR3 sequence: CASSSWTASNEKLFF. Here the CDR3 DNA reads TGTGCCAGCAGTAGCTGGACAGCGTCTAATGAAAAACTGTTTTTT.

This clonotype was counted at least ten times. The rearrangement joins TRBV19 to TRBJ1-5; no definite D call. From germline, CDR1 is LNHDA and CDR2 SQIVND (reference sequence). V was shortened by 3 bases and J by 5 bases, with 8 bases between the two germline ends. This CDR3 comprises 13 residues. The CDR3 DNA reads TGTGCCAGTAGTATGGGTAGAGATCAGCCCCAGCATTTT. Its protein is CASSMGRDQPQHF. Based on the CDR3 plus reference TRBV19 and TRBJ1-5, the full variable domain is DGGITQSPKYLFRKEGQNVTLSCEQNLNHDAMYWYRQDPGQGLRLIYYSQIVNDFQKGDIAEGYSVSREKKESFPLTVTSAQKNPTAFYLCASSMGRDQPQHFGDGTRLSIL.

About this clonotype: The conserved phenylalanine or tryptophan normally closing the CDR3 is absent here, so this likely arose from a read error. This chain links TRBV7-9 with TRBJ2-7, with D perhaps being TRBD1 or TRBD2 (5 bases each). Germline V CDR1 and CDR2: SEHNR, FQNEAQ (reference sequence). V lost 6 bases and J lost 1, with 22 bases in between. The length of the CDR3 is 17 residues. CDR3 sequence: CASSYNRPGRPSYEQYC. CDR3 nucleotide sequence: TGTGCCAGCAGTTATAATCGTCCGGGACGGCCGTCCTACGAGCAGTACTGC.

In DNA form, the CDR3 reads TGTGCCAGCAGGCCGTTAGCGCTAAGAGATGGCTACACCTTC. It translates to CASRPLALRDGYTF. V gene TRBV7-8 combines with J gene TRBJ1-2; no reliable D call. Germline-derived CDR1 and CDR2 are SGHVS and FQNEAQ. V was trimmed by 6 bases and J by 6 bases, leaving 17 bases between them. There are 14 residues in the CDR3.

V gene TRBV2 combines with J gene TRBJ2-7, with TRBD1 identical over 7 bases. With 8 bases clipped from V and 2 bases from J, the junction kept 3 bases outside the gene matches. This CDR3 comprises 12 residues. Germline lookup yields CDR1 SNHLY and CDR2 FYNNEI. This CDR3 reads CASGDSTYEQYF. In DNA form, the CDR3 reads TGTGCCAGCGGGGACAGCACCTACGAGCAGTACTTC. The full variable domain, with the rest looked up from reference TRBV2 and TRBJ2-7, is EPEVTQTPSHQVTQMGQEVILRCVPISNHLYFYWYRQILGQKVEFLVSFYNNEISEKSEIFDDQFSVERPDGSNFTLKIRSTKLEDSAMYFCASGDSTYEQYFGPGTRLTVT.

The genes are TRBV2 and TRBJ2-3; 12 bases are a match to TRBD2. The V segment lost 2 bases and the J segment 3 bases; nucleotides outside the gene matches: 6. The germline V gene has CDR1 SNHLY and CDR2 FYNNEI. CDR3 length: 17 amino acids. The CDR3: CASSEYGGTSGTDTQYF. The CDR3 DNA follows: TGTGCCAGCAGTGAATACGGGGGGACTAGCGGGACAGATACGCAGTATTTT. The full variable domain, completed using reference TRBV2 and TRBJ2-3, is EPEVTQTPSHQVTQMGQEVILRCVPISNHLYFYWYRQILGQKVEFLVSFYNNEISEKSEIFDDQFSVERPDGSNFTLKIRSTKLEDSAMYFCASSEYGGTSGTDTQYFGPGTRLTVL.

The rearrangement links TRBV12-1 to TRBJ2-7. TRBV12-1 is reported as a pseudogene. The CDR3 is 13 amino acids. CDR3 protein: CASASWGNYEQYF. The CDR3 DNA sequence: TGTGCCAGCGCTTCGTGGGGCAACTACGAGCAGTACTTC.

This clonotype was seen repeatedly, ten times or more. V and J are TRBV28 and TRBJ2-1, with D possibly TRBD2 on 5 matching bases. CDR1 is MDHEN, CDR2 SYDVKM, per germline. V was cut by 4 bases and J by 2 bases, with 15 bases left in between. CDR3 length: 16 amino acids. The CDR3 loop reads CASSSPSARAYNEQFF. For the CDR3, the DNA is TGTGCCAGCAGTTCCCCTTCGGCGCGGGCCTACAATGAGCAGTTCTTC.

Ten or more counts support this clonotype. V usage is TRBV15 and J usage is TRBJ2-1; D may be TRBD2 (6 bases). The CDR3 is made up of 16 amino acids. Germline CDR1 reads LNHNV; CDR2 reads YYDKDF (reference sequence). With 5 bases removed from V and 4 bases from J, the gap between germline ends came to 18 bases. CDR3 bases: TGTGCCACCAGCGACGGGTCCGGGAGAGTTTACAATGAGCAGTTCTTC. This gives the protein CATSDGSGRVYNEQFF.

With respect to this clonotype: Because it lacks the conserved phenylalanine or tryptophan at the end, this CDR3 is likely a read error. The chain combines TRBV20-1 with TRBJ2-5; 10 nucleotides agree with TRBD2. Germline lookup yields CDR1 DFQATT and CDR2 SNEGSKA (reference sequence). The junction had 10 bases not matched to a gene; V was cut back by 7 bases and J by 5 bases. This CDR3 is 14 amino acids long. CDR3 region: CSVSSGSLEETQYL. Written as DNA, the CDR3 is TGCAGTGTGTCTAGCGGGAGTTTGGAGGAGACCCAGTACTTG.

This chain joins TRBV10-1 and TRBJ1-6, with 9 bases matching TRBD1. This CDR3 region has 15 residues. The germline gives CDR1 WNHNN, CDR2 SYGVQD (reference sequence). The V and J ends lost 6 bases and 6 bases, in that order; junction bases with no gene match: 6. The CDR3 coding sequence is TGCGCCAGCAGCGACAGGGGGAGAGGTAATTCACCCCTCCACTTT. Protein sequence: CASSDRGRGNSPLHF.

V is TRBV12-3 or TRBV12-4 and J is TRBJ1-3, with 9 nucleotides matching TRBD1. V lost 6 bases and J lost 6; bases outside the gene matches: 9. The CDR3 has 15 residues. CDR3 sequence (DNA): TGTGCCAGCAGCTACAGGGGGCGAGGGGAAAACACCATATATTTT. This codes for CASSYRGRGENTIYF.